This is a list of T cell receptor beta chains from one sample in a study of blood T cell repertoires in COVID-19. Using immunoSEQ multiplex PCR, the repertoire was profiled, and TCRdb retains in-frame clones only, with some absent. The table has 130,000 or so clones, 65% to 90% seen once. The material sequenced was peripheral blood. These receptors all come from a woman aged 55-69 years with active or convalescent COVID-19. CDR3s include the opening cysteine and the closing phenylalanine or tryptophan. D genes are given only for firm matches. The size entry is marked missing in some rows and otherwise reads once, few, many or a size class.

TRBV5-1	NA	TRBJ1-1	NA	CASSLVAGDTEAFF	TGCGCCAGCAGCTTGGTGGCAGGGGACACTGAAGCTTTCTTT
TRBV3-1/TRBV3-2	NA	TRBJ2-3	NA	CASSQGTELDTQYF	TGTGCCAGCAGCCAAGGGACAGAGTTAGATACGCAGTATTTT
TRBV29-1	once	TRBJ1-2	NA	CSVELGANYGYTF	TGCAGCGTTGAATTGGGGGCCAACTATGGCTACACCTTC
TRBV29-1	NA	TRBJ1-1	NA	CSVLKGVTEAFF	TGCAGCGTTTTGAAGGGGGTTACTGAAGCTTTCTTT
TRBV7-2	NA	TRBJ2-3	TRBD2	CASSLLAGVPDTQYF	TGTGCCAGCAGCTTACTGGCGGGAGTTCCAGATACGCAGTATTTT
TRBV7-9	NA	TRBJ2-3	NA	CASSPPRRGNTDTQYF	TGTGCCAGCAGCCCCCCGCGTCGGGGGAACACAGATACGCAGTATTTT
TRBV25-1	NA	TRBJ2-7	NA	CASSDWGLSYEQYF	TGTGCCAGCAGTGATTGGGGACTCAGCTACGAGCAGTACTTC
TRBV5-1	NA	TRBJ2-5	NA	CASSFWRDGGEETQYF	TGCGCCAGCAGCTTCTGGCGGGACGGAGGGGAAGAGACCCAGTACTTC
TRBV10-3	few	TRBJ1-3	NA	CAIAAGISGNTIYF	TGTGCCATCGCCGCAGGGATTTCTGGAAACACCATATATTTT
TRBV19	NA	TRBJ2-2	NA	CASSPTTANTGELFF	TGTGCCAGTAGTCCAACGACAGCGAACACCGGGGAGCTGTTTTTT
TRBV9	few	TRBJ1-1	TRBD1	CASSSSDRANTEAFF	TGTGCCAGCAGCTCCTCGGACAGGGCGAACACTGAAGCTTTCTTT
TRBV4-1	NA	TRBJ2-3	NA	CASSQGGGAVADTQYF	TGCGCCAGCAGCCAAGGAGGGGGGGCGGTCGCAGATACGCAGTATTTT
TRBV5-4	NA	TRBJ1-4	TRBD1	CASSTGTGAAKLFF	TGTGCCAGCAGCACCGGGACAGGGGCGGCAAAACTGTTTTTT
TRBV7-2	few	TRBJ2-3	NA	CASSLEPGISTDTQYF	TGTGCCAGCAGCTTAGAACCCGGGATTTCCACAGATACGCAGTATTTT
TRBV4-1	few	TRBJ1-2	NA	CASSHPTGPANYGYTF	TGCGCCAGCAGCCATCCCACAGGGCCAGCTAACTATGGCTACACCTTC
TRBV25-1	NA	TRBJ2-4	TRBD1	CASSDGQGIAGRGNIQYF	TGTGCCAGCAGTGACGGACAGGGGATAGCGGGCCGGGGGAACATTCAGTACTTC
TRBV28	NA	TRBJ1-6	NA	CASSLWTDNSPLHF	TGTGCCAGCAGTTTATGGACAGATAATTCACCCCTCCACTTT
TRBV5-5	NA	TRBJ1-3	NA	CASTPGLTGNTIYF	TGTGCCAGCACCCCCGGGTTAACTGGAAACACCATATATTTT
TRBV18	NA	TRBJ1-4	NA	CASSPSRGGNEKLFF	TGTGCCAGCTCACCATCCCGGGGAGGGAATGAAAAACTGTTTTTT
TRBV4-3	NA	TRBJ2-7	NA	CASSQDGVGEQYF	TGCGCCAGCAGCCAAGACGGGGTAGGCGAGCAGTACTTC
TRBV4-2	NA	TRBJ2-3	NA	CASSPLGADTQYF	TGTGCCAGCAGCCCCCTCGGGGCAGATACGCAGTATTTT
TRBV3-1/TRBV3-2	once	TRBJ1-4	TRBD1	CASSQVLGQGSEKLFF	TGTGCCAGCAGCCAAGTTCTGGGACAGGGGAGTGAAAAACTGTTTTTT
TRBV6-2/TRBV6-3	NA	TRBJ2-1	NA	CASSTLLSGEQFF	TGTGCCAGCAGTACCCTGTTGAGTGGTGAGCAGTTCTTC
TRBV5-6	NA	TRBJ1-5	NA	CASSSSRVGGNQPQHF	TGTGCCAGCAGCTCATCTCGGGTAGGTGGCAATCAGCCCCAGCATTTT
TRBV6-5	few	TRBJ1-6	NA	CASSTDRQAPLHF	TGTGCCAGCAGTACCGATAGACAGGCACCCCTCCACTTT
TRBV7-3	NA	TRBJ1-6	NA	CASSLTENSPLHF	TGTGCCAGCAGCTTGACAGAAAATTCACCCCTCCACTTT